This TCR beta chain was recovered during a study of blood T cell repertoires in COVID-19. About the study: Samples representing acute and convalescent COVID-19 were sourced from the United States, Italy and Spain. Sample material is recorded as cDNA or gDNA derived from T cells, B-cell-depleted T cells, or PBMCs.

This clone appeared a single time. Under the authors' procedure: Reference gene primer amplification gave nucleated cell count estimates. The repertoire was sequenced with immunoSEQ multiplex PCR; TCRdb's copy has only in-frame clones and lacks some. V and J calls and clone size are copied from that table; D and trimming were computed from the DNA. Of over 200,000 clones in the sample, roughly nine tenths were seen once. There are 15 residues in the CDR3. Trimming left V 2 bases short and J 1 base short, with 11 bases between. Germline lookup yields CDR1 MNHEY and CDR2 SMNVEV (reference sequence). The chain carries TRBV27 and TRBJ1-1; D unresolved. This receptor was taken from a man in his sixties who had recovered from COVID-19. The sequenced sample consisted of peripheral blood. The CDR3 sequence: CASSLTGQPNTEAFF. CDR3 coding DNA: TGTGCCAGCAGTTTAACGGGTCAGCCGAACACTGAAGCTTTCTTT.